This TCR beta chain was retrieved from a study of tumor-infiltrating lymphocytes in primary liver carcinoma. Overall study findings and caveats: For tumor-adjacent and tumor-blood pairs, overlap was less than that seen for tumor region pairs.

The template, approximately 500 ng total RNA, yielded TCR beta cDNA made with a constant-region primer. Three-round nested multiplex PCR performed with slightly modified ARM-PCR produced the TCR beta libraries. The opening two PCR rounds, approximately 10 cycles each, paired TRBV1-TRBV30 forward primers with a C-beta reverse primer. From the multiplex PCR reads, TCRdb called clonotypes with MiXCR, one entry per CDR3 protein. The table lists about 310,000 distinct CDR3 sequences, about three fifths of them singletons. Germline DNA was also extracted, and blood RNA derived from unsorted whole blood. This clonotype was detected a few times. Its antigen is not identified. This CDR3 is built from 16 residues. Trimming removed 4 bases at V and 0 bases at J, with 16 bases between. The germline gives CDR1 SGHNT, CDR2 YYREEE (reference sequence).

This clonotype was obtained from a woman aged 25 to 45 with primary liver carcinoma and hepatitis B virus infection. The chain employs TRBV5-4 and TRBJ2-5; D is perhaps TRBD2 (7 bases). Sequences were obtained from peripheral blood. CDR3 in amino acids: CASSIGGGVYQETQYF. CDR3 sequence (DNA): TGTGCCAGCAGCATAGGAGGGGGGGTGTACCAAGAGACCCAGTACTTC.